The clone carrying this TCR beta chain was observed a single time. The data are from a study of memory CD4+ T cells and cytomegalovirus serostatus. The wider study: Healthy Belgian adult donors included several CMV-positive and 24 CMV-negative people.

The sort gate was single viable CD3+CD4+CD8-CD45RO+ cells for memory CD4+ T cells. Study processing details: After removing out-of-frame reads, around 2 million distinct TCRbeta sequences remained. Sequencing was performed with immunoSEQ multiplex PCR; in TCRdb, only in-frame clones are kept and a portion is missing. That table is the source of V, J and clone size, and D and trimming were worked out from the DNA. The profile shows roughly 40,000 clones, 70% to 80% of them singletons. Germline V gene sequence: CDR1 SQVTM, CDR2 ANQGSEA. The CDR3 consists of 11 residues. V dropped 6 bases and J dropped 3 bases, with 8 bases sitting between them.

The rearrangement uses TRBV29-1 and TRBJ2-5; tentatively, D is TRBD1 or TRBD2 (5 bases each). Specimen: memory CD4+ T cells from blood. The clonotype originates from an adult in good health and CMV-seronegative. This CDR3 reads CSVGPKETQYF. As DNA, the CDR3 is TGCAGCGTGGGACCTAAAGAGACCCAGTACTTC.